This TCR beta chain originates from a study of neurological immune-mediated disorders. Study-wide results and limits: No link was found between any clinical or MRI feature and the multiple sclerosis repertoire cluster. Because no CDR3 amino acid sequences were shared across subjects by expanded clones, private repertoires were suggested in all groups.

A word on this clonotype: The antigen is unknown.

Germline V lookup: CDR1 SGDLS, CDR2 YYNGEE. Trimming left V 7 bases short and J 5 bases short, with 22 bases between. The CDR3 is 16 residues long. The method for making cDNA was 5'RACE, and it used 10-nucleotide random UMIs. Via MiXCR, TCRdb re-called the 5' RACE reads, giving one row per CDR3 protein. The sample contains 70,000 to 90,000 distinct CDR3 sequences, 5% to 5.5% of which appear only once. The chain has TRBV9 and TRBJ1-5; D call uncertain. The receptor was derived from a woman aged 25 to 45 with multiple sclerosis. The sequencing sample was made of PBMCs. The CDR3 loop is CASSPPGRWRDQPQHF. The CDR3 DNA reads as TGTGCCAGCTCCCCCCCGGGCAGGTGGCGAGATCAGCCCCAGCATTTT.